The 9 T cell receptor beta chains presented below share a single source sample, sequenced in a study of blood T cell repertoires in COVID-19. Profiled with immunoSEQ multiplex PCR; TCRdb holds only in-frame clones, not every one. The sample includes fewer than 200,000 clones, around 83% of them seen just once. The source material was PBMCs or T cells enriched from blood (not recorded which). The receptors originated from a woman between 45 and 60 years old in a cohort exposed to, infected with or recovered from COVID-19 (not recorded which).

The chain recombines TRBV7-3 with TRBJ1-2; TRBD1 aligns across 8 bases. The germline V gene encodes CDR1 SGHTA and CDR2 FQGTGA. This CDR3 region has 15 residues. V lost 7 bases to trimming and J lost 8 bases; unmatched junction nucleotides: 15. Here the CDR3 reads CASTRTGFFTIGYTF. The CDR3 DNA follows: TGTGCCAGCACCCGGACAGGGTTTTTTACTATCGGCTACACCTTC.

This clone was recorded a few times. The genes are TRBV5-1 and TRBJ2-7; TRBD2 matches 13 bases. This CDR3 has 14 residues. The ends lost 4 bases at V and 6 bases at J; junction bases unmatched: 4. Looked up from germline, CDR1 is SGHRS and CDR2 is YFSETQ. The CDR3 protein is CASSTGTSGTEQYF. CDR3 coding DNA: TGCGCCAGCAGCACCGGGACTAGCGGGACCGAGCAGTACTTC.

The chain is built from TRBV7-9 and TRBJ1-2; D ambiguous. CDR1 is SEHNR, CDR2 FQNEAQ, per germline (reference sequence). V lost 1 base to trimming and J lost 2 bases, with 11 bases between them. The CDR3 extends over 15 amino acids. CDR3 in DNA: TGTGCCAGCAGCTTAGGAGGTGCGGGGAACTATGGCTACACCTTC. This translates into CASSLGGAGNYGYTF.

In this sample, this clone turned up a few times. The chain links TRBV27 to TRBJ2-2, with D maybe TRBD2 (6 bases). Trimming removed 0 bases at V and 1 base at J, with 6 bases between. The CDR3 length is 15 residues. Germline V lookup: CDR1 MNHEY, CDR2 SMNVEV (reference sequence). CDR3 DNA: TGTGCCAGCAGTTTATCGACTAGGAACACCGGGGAGCTGTTTTTT. Its translation: CASSLSTRNTGELFF.

The CDR3 DNA sequence: TGTGCCAGTAGGTCGGGGGTTCTGCCGCACGAGCAGTACTTC. Residues: CASRSGVLPHEQYF. V usage is TRBV19 and J usage is TRBJ2-7; D might be TRBD2 (6 bases). Looked up from germline, CDR1 is LNHDA and CDR2 is SQIVND (reference sequence). V shed 6 bases and J shed 5 bases, with 17 bases lying between them. This CDR3 spans 14 amino acids. Together with reference TRBV19 and TRBJ2-7, the CDR3 gives the full variable domain: DGGITQSPKYLFRKEGQNVTLSCEQNLNHDAMYWYRQDPGQGLRLIYYSQIVNDFQKGDIAEGYSVSREKKESFPLTVTSAQKNPTAFYLCASRSGVLPHEQYFGPGTRLTVT.

V and J are TRBV6-5 and TRBJ1-1; D unclear. V was trimmed by 5 bases and J by 6 bases, leaving 19 bases between them. This CDR3 comprises 15 residues. Germline CDR1 and CDR2: MNHEY and SVGAGI. The CDR3 is CASSREQLSSAEAFF. The CDR3 bases are TGTGCCAGCAGTCGAGAGCAACTTTCGAGCGCTGAAGCTTTCTTT.

The gene calls are TRBV28 and TRBJ1-2; 7 nucleotides agree with TRBD1. The CDR3 loop spans 12 amino acids. The germline V gene has CDR1 MDHEN and CDR2 SYDVKM. V gave up 6 bases and J gave up 4 bases; unmatched junction bases: 2. The CDR3 loop is CASRQGSYGYTF. As DNA, the CDR3 is TGTGCCAGCAGACAGGGGAGCTATGGCTACACCTTC.

There are a few counts of this clone. The chain combines TRBV4-1 with TRBJ1-1; the match to TRBD1 covers 10 bases. The CDR3 is 17 amino acids. Germline V CDR1 and CDR2: MGHRA, YSYEKL. With 6 bases clipped from V and 4 bases from J, the junction kept 14 bases outside the gene matches. This chain's CDR3 is CASRPLGTGDPTTEAFF. Written as DNA, the CDR3 is TGCGCCAGCAGACCTCTAGGGACAGGGGACCCGACCACTGAAGCTTTCTTT.

This chain connects TRBV6-5 to TRBJ2-3; D call uncertain. Germline CDR1 MNHEY, CDR2 SVGAGI. The CDR3 sequence is 14 residues long. Trimming shortened V by 6 bases and J by 1 base, and 11 bases separated the two germline ends. Here the CDR3 reads CASRTGRRTDTQYF. CDR3 in DNA: TGTGCCAGCAGGACTGGTCGGCGCACAGATACGCAGTATTTT.